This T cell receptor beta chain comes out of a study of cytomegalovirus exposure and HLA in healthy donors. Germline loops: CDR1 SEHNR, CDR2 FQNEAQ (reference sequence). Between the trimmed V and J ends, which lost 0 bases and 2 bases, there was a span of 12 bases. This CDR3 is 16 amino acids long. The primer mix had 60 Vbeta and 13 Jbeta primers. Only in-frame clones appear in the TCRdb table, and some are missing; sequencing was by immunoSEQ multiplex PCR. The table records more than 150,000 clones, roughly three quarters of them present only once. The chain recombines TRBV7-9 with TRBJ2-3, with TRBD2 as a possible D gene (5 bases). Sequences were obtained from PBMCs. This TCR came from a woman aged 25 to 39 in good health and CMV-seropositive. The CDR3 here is CASSLALSGNTDTQYF. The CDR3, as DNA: TGTGCCAGCAGCTTAGCGCTAAGCGGCAACACAGATACGCAGTATTTT.